The clone carrying this TCR beta chain was observed once. As yet, its antigen is unknown. These data belong to a study of cytomegalovirus exposure and HLA in healthy donors. Overall study context: From HLA-typed donors, an early data release held around 85 million unique TCRs. Broader study findings: Testing in vitro showed a few CMV-associated chains specific for CMV antigens. A reported reduction in N-insertions relative to the roughly 700-donor mean was seen in an Asian-associated ancestry cluster in a later analysis.

PCR involved 60 Vbeta and 13 Jbeta primers. Source study methods: In a later analysis, some 80 million unique TCR beta chains included roughly 11 million shared by two or more donors. TCRdb keeps only in-frame clones here, not all; method: immunoSEQ multiplex PCR. From that table come the V and J calls and clone size; the DNA was used to work out D and trimming. This sample has 95,000 to 150,000 clones; over 80% occur once, and the top ten carry over 2%. This CDR3 is built from 14 residues. V dropped 6 bases and J dropped 6; count of bases not matched to a gene: 7. The germline gives CDR1 MDHEN, CDR2 SYDVKM.

Material: PBMCs. The chain links TRBV28 to TRBJ2-7; 11 nucleotides line up with TRBD2. The receptor was derived from a man aged 25-40 years in good health and CMV-seronegative. The CDR3 region is CASRYSGGAREQYF. For the CDR3, the DNA is TGTGCCAGCAGGTATAGCGGGGGGGCGCGCGAGCAGTACTTC. The full variable domain, completed using reference TRBV28 and TRBJ2-7, is DVKVTQSSRYLVKRTGEKVFLECVQDMDHENMFWYRQDPGLGLRLIYFSYDVKMKEKGDIPEGYSVSREKKERFSLILESASTNQTSMYLCASRYSGGAREQYFGPGTRLTVT.